The clone carrying this TCR beta chain has a count of ten or more. Its target is not known. The length of the CDR3 is 17 residues. Germline CDR1 is SGHDN and CDR2 is FVKESK. After removal of 2 bases from V and 10 bases from J, the junction contained 13 bases not matched to a gene. This entry comes from a study of read filtering for tumor transcriptome and immune sequencing. Study as a whole: Among patients, some 17 were male and 14 female, aged roughly 45 to 90 (mean approximately 62).

Overall study findings and caveats: The sorted CD138-negative fraction was a mixed bone marrow immune population, not purified T cells.

The library was built from about 400 ng RNA with molecular barcoded adaptors for alpha/delta and beta/gamma chains. TCRdb re-derived calls from the reads in MiXCR, one entry per CDR3 protein. The sample has fewer than 100,000 distinct CDR3 sequences, around 12% seen once. V usage is TRBV14 and J usage is TRBJ2-1, with TRBD2 matching 11 bases. This receptor was taken from a donor at least 40 years old with multiple myeloma. Sequenced material: a population of CD138-negative cells sorted from bone marrow. As DNA, the CDR3 is TGTGCCAGCAGCCAATTCCCGGGACTAGCGGCGGCGAAGGAGCAGTTCTTC. It is translated as CASSQFPGLAAAKEQFF.